The TCR beta chain described here comes from a study of T cells in Graves' hyperthyroidism and ophthalmopathy. General observations from the study: A 13 V-J model separated ophthalmopathy from stable hyperthyroidism.

TCR beta CDR3 region amplification was performed from RNA transcripts. Initially, a first-round RT-PCR of the TCR CDR3 employed the HTBI primer set. A single record per CDR3 protein comes from TCRdb applying MiXCR to the multiplex PCR reads. The sample consists of 750,000 to 900,000 distinct CDR3 sequences, around 38% of them appearing once. The sample holds one count of this clonotype. Its antigen remains unidentified. Mismatch with germline at one junction end may stem from a read error. Germline V gene sequence: CDR1 SQVTM, CDR2 ANQGSEA. The CDR3 length is 10 residues. This chain connects TRBV29-1 to TRBJ2-6; maybe TRBD1 (6 bases). This receptor was obtained from a man between 18 and 29 years old with Graves' hyperthyroidism. What was sequenced was blood. The CDR3 DNA follows: TGCAGCGTCGCAGGGGACACTGAAGCTTTC. It yields the protein CSVAGDTEAF.